These 21 T cell receptor beta chains were sequenced from one sample in a study of blood T cell repertoires in COVID-19. Repertoires were generated with immunoSEQ multiplex PCR, while TCRdb's copy carries only in-frame clones and drops some. The sample consists of approximately 120,000 clones, about 90% of them appearing once. Sequenced input: peripheral blood. These TCRs come from a man aged 50 to 60 with COVID-19, enrolled during active disease.

V and J are TRBV7-9 and TRBJ2-1; a possible D gene is TRBD2 (6 bases). Germline CDR1 SEHNR, CDR2 FQNEAQ (reference sequence). V lost 0 bases and J 6 bases, leaving 15 bases between the germline ends. CDR3 length: 16 amino acids. This CDR3 reads CASSLAGNRRGNEQFF. Here the CDR3 DNA reads TGTGCCAGCAGCTTAGCGGGCAACCGGAGGGGCAATGAGCAGTTCTTC. Using reference TRBV7-9 and TRBJ2-1 for the parts outside the CDR3, the full variable domain is DTGVSQNPRHKITKRGQNVTFRCDPISEHNRLYWYRQTLGQGPEFLTYFQNEAQLEKSRLLSDRFSAERPKGSFSTLEIQRTEQGDSAMYLCASSLAGNRRGNEQFFGPGTRLTVL.

The chain is built from TRBV28 and TRBJ1-5, with D possibly TRBD1 on 6 matching bases. In germline, CDR1 is MDHEN, CDR2 SYDVKM. The CDR3 covers 13 residues. The ends were cut back, 2 bases at V and 7 bases at J, with 9 bases in the middle. The CDR3 spells CASSLTGNQPQHF. The CDR3 nucleotides read TGTGCCAGCAGTTTAACAGGGAACCAGCCCCAGCATTTT. Full variable domain (outside the CDR3, taken from reference TRBV28 and TRBJ1-5): DVKVTQSSRYLVKRTGEKVFLECVQDMDHENMFWYRQDPGLGLRLIYFSYDVKMKEKGDIPEGYSVSREKKERFSLILESASTNQTSMYLCASSLTGNQPQHFGDGTRLSIL.

This chain connects TRBV6-5 to TRBJ1-4; 9 bases line up with TRBD1. From germline, CDR1 is MNHEY and CDR2 SVGAGI. The CDR3 extends over 15 amino acids. V was pared by 2 bases and J by 10 bases, with 8 bases of the junction left unmatched. The CDR3 region is CASSYGGQGTGKLFF. In DNA, the CDR3 is TGTGCCAGCAGTTACGGGGGACAGGGCACCGGAAAACTGTTTTTT.

The J gene is TRBJ1-1, the V gene TRBV19, with D possibly TRBD1 on 6 matching bases. CDR1 and CDR2 (germline): LNHDA, SQIVND (reference sequence). Deletions cut 6 bases from V and 4 bases from J, with 15 bases between. This CDR3 comprises 14 residues. CDR3 region: CASRGNREITEAFF. The CDR3 DNA reads TGTGCCAGTAGGGGAAACAGGGAAATCACTGAAGCTTTCTTT.

The rearrangement joins TRBV28 to TRBJ2-7; the D is unclear. Trimming removed 3 bases from V and 7 bases from J, with 19 bases in between. CDR1 and CDR2 (germline): MDHEN, SYDVKM. This CDR3 comprises 15 residues. The CDR3, as DNA: TGTGCCAGCAGTTTTGGGCTGGGCCGCCGGTCGGAGCAGTACTTC. Its protein is CASSFGLGRRSEQYF. Variable domain in full (rest from reference TRBV28 and TRBJ2-7): DVKVTQSSRYLVKRTGEKVFLECVQDMDHENMFWYRQDPGLGLRLIYFSYDVKMKEKGDIPEGYSVSREKKERFSLILESASTNQTSMYLCASSFGLGRRSEQYFGPGTRLTVT.

This clone was recorded only once. This chain's CDR3 is CASSHSAGGLGEQFF. The CDR3 coding sequence is TGTGCCAGCAGCCATTCAGCGGGAGGTCTAGGTGAGCAGTTCTTC. The chain joins TRBV3-1 (or the pseudogene TRBV3-2) to TRBJ2-1, with 9 bases fitting TRBD2. This CDR3 is 15 amino acids long. With 3 bases clipped from V and 9 bases from J, the junction kept 9 bases outside the gene matches. Germline V gives CDR1 LGHDT, CDR2 YNNKEL (reference sequence).

This clone was observed once. The chain links TRBV4-2 to TRBJ2-7; possibly TRBD2 for D (6 bases). This CDR3 spans 16 amino acids. V was clipped by 1 base and J by 2 bases, with 15 bases between them. Per the germline V gene, CDR1 is LGHNA and CDR2 is YNFKEQ. The CDR3 DNA follows: TGTGCCAGCAGCCAAGGGCTAGCGCAATGGACCTACGAGCAGTACTTC. Its protein product is CASSQGLAQWTYEQYF.

This rearrangement joins TRBV7-8 to TRBJ2-7; a possible D gene is TRBD1 (6 bases). The germline CDR1 and CDR2 sequences are SGHVS and FQNEAQ. Trimming removed 5 bases at V and 2 bases at J, with 19 bases between. The length of the CDR3 is 16 residues. CDR3 amino acids: CASSRGIRTAAYEQYF. CDR3 sequence (DNA): TGTGCCAGCAGCAGGGGGATTAGGACGGCAGCCTACGAGCAGTACTTC. Variable domain in full (rest from reference TRBV7-8 and TRBJ2-7): GAGVSQSPRYKVAKRGQDVALRCDPISGHVSLFWYQQALGQGPEFLTYFQNEAQLDKSGLPSDRFFAERPEGSVSTLKIQRTQQEDSAVYLCASSRGIRTAAYEQYFGPGTRLTVT.

The rearrangement links TRBV19 to TRBJ2-5, with D hard to call. The germline V gene encodes CDR1 LNHDA and CDR2 SQIVND (reference sequence). V was clipped by 5 bases and J by 7 bases, with 17 bases between them. CDR3 size: 14 residues. CDR3 DNA sequence: TGTGCCAGTAGTCCTGAGACTGCTGCAAGGACCCAGTACTTC. Translated: CASSPETAARTQYF.

The chain uses TRBV3-1 (or the pseudogene TRBV3-2) and TRBJ2-3; D perhaps matches TRBD2 (6 bases). V was trimmed by 0 bases and J by 8 bases, leaving 9 bases between them. Germline V gene sequence: CDR1 LGHDT, CDR2 YNNKEL (reference sequence). This CDR3 is built from 13 residues. Here the CDR3 reads CASSQEAGRTQYF. DNA of the CDR3: TGTGCCAGCAGCCAAGAGGCGGGGCGTACGCAGTATTTT.

Only one count was recorded for this clone. The chain is built from TRBV7-2 and TRBJ2-3, with 7 positions matching TRBD2. This CDR3 has 15 residues. The V gene's germline CDR1 is SGHTA and CDR2 FQGNSA. Losses at the gene ends were 5 bases for V and 4 bases for J; bases not matched to a gene: 9. CDR3 loop: CASSPRLANADTQYF. DNA for the CDR3: TGTGCCAGCAGCCCCCGACTAGCTAACGCAGATACGCAGTATTTT.

This chain links TRBV5-1 with TRBJ1-2, with TRBD1 matching 10 bases. The CDR3 loop spans 18 amino acids. CDR1 and CDR2 from the germline V gene are SGHRS and YFSETQ. The V segment lost 4 bases and the J segment 4 bases; nucleotides outside the gene matches: 16. The chain's CDR3 is CASSVHTPGTGAFYGYTF. The DNA of the CDR3 is TGCGCCAGCAGCGTCCACACCCCCGGGACAGGGGCCTTCTATGGCTACACCTTC. Full variable domain (remainder filled in from reference TRBV5-1 and TRBJ1-2): KAGVTQTPRYLIKTRGQQVTLSCSPISGHRSVSWYQQTPGQGLQFLFEYFSETQRNKGNFPGRFSGRQFSNSRSEMNVSTLELGDSALYLCASSVHTPGTGAFYGYTFGSGTRLTVV.

CDR3 region: CASSNDQGDEQFF. The CDR3 coding sequence is TGTGCCAGCAGTAACGACCAGGGCGATGAGCAGTTCTTC. The J gene is TRBJ2-1, the V gene TRBV2; tentative D call: TRBD1 (5 bases). The CDR3 consists of 13 residues. V lost 5 bases to trimming and J lost 8 bases, with 13 bases between them. The germline V gene has CDR1 SNHLY and CDR2 FYNNEI.

This clone was recorded once. The chain employs TRBV2 and TRBJ1-5; D uncertain. The CDR3 spans 12 residues. V dropped 6 bases and J dropped 6 bases, with 9 bases sitting between them. The germline CDR1 and CDR2 sequences are SNHLY and FYNNEI. The CDR3 DNA is TGTGCCAGCAGGAATTTGGCTCAGCCCCAGCATTTT. Amino acids: CASRNLAQPQHF.

The count of this clone is one. The chain couples TRBV2 to TRBJ2-5; TRBD1 agrees at 7 bases. The junction had 1 base not matched to a gene; V was cut back by 3 bases and J by 3 bases. The germline CDR1 and CDR2 sequences are SNHLY and FYNNEI. The CDR3 covers 13 residues. CDR3: CASSDDREETQYF. The CDR3 DNA sequence: TGTGCCAGCAGTGACGACAGGGAAGAGACCCAGTACTTC.

The chain joins TRBV7-9 to TRBJ2-1; D not certain. The CDR3 loop spans 15 amino acids. Germline lookup yields CDR1 SEHNR and CDR2 FQNEAQ (reference sequence). V lost 5 bases to trimming and J lost 8 bases, with 19 bases between them. The CDR3 reads CASSPRRGVPDEQFF. CDR3 bases: TGTGCCAGCAGCCCCCGCCGAGGCGTTCCCGATGAGCAGTTCTTC.

The table lists this clone with a count of one. J is TRBJ2-3 and V is TRBV7-2; maybe TRBD2 (6 bases). V gave up 6 bases and J gave up 2 bases, with 18 bases separating them. CDR3 length: 16 amino acids. The germline V gene encodes CDR1 SGHTA and CDR2 FQGNSA. The CDR3 region has the DNA TGTGCCAGCAGTTTTAGTGGACTACATCCCACAGATACGCAGTATTTT. Encoded protein: CASSFSGLHPTDTQYF.

This chain joins TRBV30 and TRBJ1-4; TRBD1 matches 7 bases. V was pared by 1 base and J by 8 bases, with 10 bases of the junction left unmatched. This CDR3 contains 15 residues. Germline assignment: CDR1 GTSNPN and CDR2 SVGIG (reference sequence). The CDR3 reads CAWSGQTGPQEKLFF. CDR3 nucleotides: TGTGCCTGGAGTGGGCAGACAGGGCCGCAAGAAAAACTGTTTTTT.

The gene calls are TRBV5-1 and TRBJ2-2; D is possibly TRBD2 (5 bases). CDR3 length: 14 residues. V shed 1 base and J shed 4 bases, with 8 bases lying between them. Germline V gene sequence: CDR1 SGHRS, CDR2 YFSETQ. The CDR3 DNA sequence: TGCGCCAGCAGCTTGTTACGGGGCACCGGGGAGCTGTTTTTT. Amino acids: CASSLLRGTGELFF.

The chain carries TRBV5-1 and TRBJ2-1, with 7 positions matching TRBD2. Per germline, CDR1 SGHRS and CDR2 YFSETQ. J lost 5 bases, V lost 4 bases, and 9 bases had no gene match. The CDR3 is 15 residues long. CDR3 DNA sequence: TGCGCCAGCAGCCAGACTAGCCGGGGAGACAATGAGCAGTTCTTC. As protein: CASSQTSRGDNEQFF.

V usage is TRBV20-1 and J usage is TRBJ1-3; D call uncertain. Germline values: CDR1 DFQATT, CDR2 SNEGSKA (reference sequence). The CDR3 contains 11 residues. Trimming left V 7 bases short and J 0 bases short, with 4 bases between. The CDR3 reads CSVLSGNTIYF. In DNA, the CDR3 is TGCAGTGTTCTCTCTGGAAACACCATATATTTT.